Reported below is one T cell receptor beta chain. The data belong to a study of monozygotic twins with inflammatory bowel disease. Using the 5' RACE reads, TCRdb records one entry per CDR3 protein without DNA. This sample contains 400,000 to 500,000 distinct CDR3 sequences. Germline values: CDR1 MDHEN, CDR2 SYDVKM. The CDR3 covers 12 residues. The sequence was collected from a human donor with ulcerative colitis or Crohn's disease, or a healthy co-twin of an affected twin (not recorded which). The V call is TRBV28, the J call TRBJ2-5. What was sequenced was blood. This chain's CDR3 is CASNSFQETQYF.